This record looks at one T cell receptor beta chain sequence and its context. Its specificity is not known. The repertoire was sequenced with immunoSEQ multiplex PCR; TCRdb's copy has only in-frame clones and lacks some. The sample shows 90,000 to 150,000 clones, around nine tenths of them seen only once. The V gene end was trimmed by 5 bases and the J gene end by 5 bases; junction bases not matched to a gene: 10. Per the germline V gene, CDR1 is SGHAT and CDR2 is FQNNGV. The CDR3 consists of 16 residues. The sample is drawn from a study of T cell responses to AZD1222 COVID-19 vaccine. General study results and limits: CD4 TCRs associated with vaccination spanned spike, dominating at 160-218 and 743-854. Repertoire sampling was restricted to post-peak T cell response timepoints. Once two AZD1222 doses were given, Spike-specific TCR breadth and depth went up. At baseline, seropositivity was found in only a handful of AZD1222 recipients.

Sequenced material: peripheral blood, taken on day 0 of AZD1222 vaccination. The chain carries TRBV11-2 and TRBJ2-5, with TRBD2 matching 11 bases. This TCR was sampled from an adult in good health. DNA for the CDR3: TGTGCCAGCAGCGAGTCTAGCGGGAGGCCCAGGGAGACCCAGTACTTC. It specifies CASSESSGRPRETQYF.